The 14 T cell receptor beta chains given below trace back to one sample, sequenced in a study of CD8+ T cells in alopecia areata. Extraction and reverse transcription of RNA yielded cDNA as the sequencing template. Libraries were prepared by immunoSEQ multiplex PCR; TCRdb keeps only in-frame clonotypes and omits some of them. The sample records 150,000 to 200,000 clones, about 63% being singletons. Sequencing was performed on CD4+ T cells sorted from blood, taken at week 0. These TCRs come from a human donor with alopecia areata.

The sample holds a few counts of this clone. The chain uses TRBV7-3 and TRBJ2-1, with 11 positions matching TRBD2. The CDR3 is 17 amino acids. V lost 1 base, J lost 0 bases, and 2 bases stayed unmatched. CDR1 and CDR2 from the germline V gene are SGHTA and FQGTGA. The DNA of the CDR3 is TGTGCCAGCAGCTTAAAGGGGACTAGCGGCTCCTACAATGAGCAGTTCTTC. It is translated as CASSLKGTSGSYNEQFF.

The chain couples TRBV6-5 to TRBJ1-1; 7 nucleotides match TRBD1. The CDR3 has 15 amino acids. CDR1 and CDR2 (germline): MNHEY, SVGAGI. Unmatched junction bases numbered 10, after V lost 8 bases and J lost 1 base. The CDR3 sequence: CASDRLDRTNTEAFF. In DNA form, the CDR3 reads TGTGCCAGCGATAGATTGGACAGGACGAACACTGAAGCTTTCTTT.

This clone has more than one count but fewer than ten. This rearrangement joins TRBV29-1 to TRBJ2-7; TRBD2 is a possible D gene (6 bases). Trimming left V 0 bases short and J 3 bases short, with 15 bases between. From germline, CDR1 is SQVTM and CDR2 ANQGSEA. The CDR3 loop spans 15 amino acids. CDR3 residues: CSVEDRSTGDYEQYF. For the CDR3, the DNA is TGCAGCGTTGAAGATCGTTCGACGGGGGACTACGAGCAGTACTTC.

The rearrangement uses TRBV7-9 and TRBJ2-2; the D gene is possibly TRBD1 (5 bases). The V and J ends lost 5 bases and 4 bases respectively, with 11 bases between them. CDR1 and CDR2 (germline): SEHNR, FQNEAQ (reference sequence). This CDR3 spans 14 amino acids. The CDR3 nucleotides are TGTGCCAGCAGCCAAGACAGTTTCACCGGGGAGCTGTTTTTT. Translated, it gives CASSQDSFTGELFF.

This chain joins TRBV18 and TRBJ2-1; the match to TRBD2 covers 7 bases. The V segment lost 6 bases and the J segment 15 bases; nucleotides outside the gene matches: 14. This CDR3 is 13 amino acids long. Germline V gene sequence: CDR1 KGHSH, CDR2 LQKENI. CDR3 in DNA: TGTGCCAGCTCTCGAGAAGGAACGGGGGAGGGGTTCTTC. Translated, it gives CASSREGTGEGFF.

This clone was detected once. The chain links TRBV4-2 to TRBJ2-1, with 8 bases identical to TRBD2. Germline CDR1 LGHNA, CDR2 YNFKEQ. The junction had 3 bases not matched to a gene; V was cut back by 1 base and J by 4 bases. The CDR3 contains 15 residues. The CDR3 loop is CASSQGLALYNEQFF. The CDR3 region has the DNA TGTGCCAGCAGCCAAGGACTAGCGCTTTACAATGAGCAGTTCTTC.

The rearrangement links TRBV30 to TRBJ2-2, with D unresolved. Germline CDR1 and CDR2: GTSNPN and SVGIG (reference sequence). This CDR3 has 17 amino acids. The V end lost 1 base, the J end lost 0 bases, and 15 bases lay between the germline ends. CDR3 loop: CAWSARRQYANTGELFF. Written as DNA, the CDR3 is TGTGCCTGGAGTGCCAGACGGCAGTACGCGAACACCGGGGAGCTGTTTTTT.

The rearrangement joins TRBV6-1 to TRBJ2-2, with unresolved D. Germline V gene sequence: CDR1 MNHNS, CDR2 SASEGT. The CDR3 extends over 13 amino acids. CDR3 bases: TGTGCGTCTTTGGCACATAACACCGGGGAGCTGTTTTTT. Amino acid sequence: CASLAHNTGELFF.

In this sample, this clone turned up once. The chain couples TRBV6-5 to TRBJ1-2; unclear D gene. V lost 6 bases and J 1 base, leaving 9 bases between the germline ends. The CDR3 spans 13 residues. Germline V gives CDR1 MNHEY, CDR2 SVGAGI. The CDR3 loop is CASRTYLNYGYTF. As DNA, the CDR3 is TGTGCCAGCAGAACATACCTTAACTATGGCTACACCTTC.

The chain joins TRBV25-1 to TRBJ2-6, with TRBD1 as a possible D gene (5 bases). The V end was cut by 1 base, the J end by 1 base, with 14 bases between. The CDR3 loop spans 18 amino acids. Germline CDR1 reads MGHDK; CDR2 reads SYGVNS. The CDR3 nucleotides are TGTGCCAGCAGTGAATCATCTCAGGGATGGTCTGGGGCCAACGTCCTGACTTTC. Translation gives CASSESSQGWSGANVLTF. The variable domain in full, completed from reference TRBV25-1 and TRBJ2-6, reads EADIYQTPRYLVIGTGKKITLECSQTMGHDKMYWYQQDPGMELHLIHYSYGVNSTEKGDLSSESTVSRIRTEHFPLTLESARPSHTSQYLCASSESSQGWSGANVLTFGAGSRLTVL.

The chain joins TRBV11-3 to TRBJ2-5; D uncertain. The V gene lost 5 bases and the J gene lost 0 bases, with 7 bases spanning the gap. The length of the CDR3 is 13 residues. The germline V gene encodes CDR1 SGHNT and CDR2 YENEEA. CDR3 region: CASSPSDQETQYF. The CDR3 DNA is TGTGCCAGCAGCCCCTCCGACCAAGAGACCCAGTACTTC.

The J gene is TRBJ2-5, the V gene TRBV29-1; 8 bases are a match to TRBD2. Germline V gives CDR1 SQVTM, CDR2 ANQGSEA. J lost 4 bases, V lost 0 bases, and 7 bases had no gene match. This CDR3 is 15 amino acids long. The CDR3 DNA follows: TGCAGCGTTGAAGAGGGCGGGGGGCTTAGAGAGACCCAGTACTTC. Translation gives CSVEEGGGLRETQYF.

There are a few counts of this clone. The chain couples TRBV29-1 to TRBJ1-2; D call uncertain. Germline V gene sequence: CDR1 SQVTM, CDR2 ANQGSEA. The CDR3 consists of 15 residues. V was clipped by 5 bases and J by 0 bases, with 16 bases between them. The CDR3 here is CSVQREHGTNYGYTF. The CDR3 bases are TGCAGCGTTCAACGCGAACACGGTACTAACTATGGCTACACCTTC.

This clone was found a few times. The chain couples TRBV11-3 to TRBJ2-4; a possible D gene is TRBD2 (5 bases). The CDR3 loop spans 12 amino acids. The ends were cut back, 3 bases at V and 8 bases at J, with 8 bases in the middle. Germline-derived CDR1 and CDR2 are SGHNT and YENEEA. CDR3 loop: CASSFLEDIQYF. The CDR3 coding sequence is TGTGCCAGCAGCTTTTTGGAGGACATTCAGTACTTC.